This is a list of T cell receptor beta chains from one sample in a study of control samples from healthy donors and cancer patients. Sequenced by immunoSEQ multiplex PCR; TCRdb stores in-frame clones only, minus some. The sample contains roughly 160,000 clones, around 88% of which appear only once. The sample was blood. All receptors derive from a woman in her twenties or thirties in good health. Each CDR3 is given with its conserved first and last residue. D genes are given only for firm matches. Clone sizes are given selectively: once, few, many, or a class where the clone is expanded.

D gene: -; J gene: TRBJ1-3; V gene: TRBV7-2; clone size: -; CDR3 DNA: TGTGCCAGCAGCCCAGGGTTGCAAGGCTTAGGTACCATATATTTT; CDR3 protein: CASSPGLQGLGTIYF
D gene: -; J gene: TRBJ1-2; V gene: TRBV6-1; clone size: -; CDR3 DNA: TGTGCCAGCAGTGAATCCGGGGGCTATGGCTACACCTTC; CDR3 protein: CASSESGGYGYTF
D gene: -; J gene: TRBJ2-2; V gene: TRBV6-4; clone size: -; CDR3 DNA: TGTGCCAGCAGTGAACAGGACTTCGCTTTCACCGCGAACACCGGGGAGCTGTTTTTT; CDR3 protein: CASSEQDFAFTANTGELFF
D gene: -; J gene: TRBJ1-5; V gene: TRBV27; clone size: -; CDR3 DNA: TGTGCCAGCAGTACGCAGACGGGCCAGCCCCAGCATTTT; CDR3 protein: CASSTQTGQPQHF
D gene: TRBD2; J gene: TRBJ2-3; V gene: TRBV24-1; clone size: -; CDR3 DNA: TGTGCCACCAGCAGCGGGGGGAGCACAGATACGCAGTATTTT; CDR3 protein: CATSSGGSTDTQYF
D gene: -; J gene: TRBJ2-3; V gene: TRBV12-2; clone size: -; CDR3 DNA: TGTGCAAGTCGCTTAGCGGCAGGGGTGGGAGATACGCAGTATTTT; CDR3 protein: CASRLAAGVGDTQYF
D gene: -; J gene: TRBJ1-3; V gene: TRBV2; clone size: -; CDR3 DNA: TGTGCCAGCACCCTGGGCGGGTCTGGAAACACCATATATTTT; CDR3 protein: CASTLGGSGNTIYF
D gene: -; J gene: TRBJ1-5; V gene: TRBV3-1/TRBV3-2; clone size: -; CDR3 DNA: TGTGCCAGCAGCTATCGCAATCAGCCCCAGCATTTT; CDR3 protein: CASSYRNQPQHF
D gene: -; J gene: TRBJ2-1; V gene: TRBV28; clone size: -; CDR3 DNA: TGTGCCAGCAGCCCGTTACCAGGGGGAGGTGAGCAGTTCTTC; CDR3 protein: CASSPLPGGGEQFF
D gene: -; J gene: TRBJ1-6; V gene: TRBV3-1/TRBV3-2; clone size: -; CDR3 DNA: TGTGCCAGCAGCTCGAAGGATCCCATCATACATCATAATTCACCCCTCCACTTT; CDR3 protein: CASSSKDPIIHHNSPLHF
D gene: TRBD1; J gene: TRBJ1-1; V gene: TRBV4-1; clone size: -; CDR3 DNA: TGCGCCAGCAGCCAGGAAGGACAGGGGGCCCCTGAAGCTTTCTTT; CDR3 protein: CASSQEGQGAPEAFF
D gene: TRBD2; J gene: TRBJ2-3; V gene: TRBV6-4; clone size: -; CDR3 DNA: TGTGCCAGCAGTGAGTCAACTAGCGGGGGAACAGATACGCAGTATTTT; CDR3 protein: CASSESTSGGTDTQYF
D gene: -; J gene: TRBJ1-4; V gene: TRBV6-5; clone size: -; CDR3 DNA: TGTGCCAGCAGCCCGCTGGGGAGAGGGGAAAAACTGTTTTTT; CDR3 protein: CASSPLGRGEKLFF
D gene: -; J gene: TRBJ2-1; V gene: TRBV27; clone size: -; CDR3 DNA: TGTGCCAGCAGTAACGGGGTTAATGAGCAGTTCTTC; CDR3 protein: CASSNGVNEQFF
D gene: TRBD2; J gene: TRBJ2-2; V gene: TRBV5-1; clone size: -; CDR3 DNA: TGCGCCAGCAGCTGGGCTAGCGGGGGGTCCTACACTAACACCGGGGAGCTGTTTTTT; CDR3 protein: CASSWASGGSYTNTGELFF
D gene: -; J gene: TRBJ2-5; V gene: TRBV6-6; clone size: -; CDR3 DNA: TGTGCCAGCAGACAGGGTCAAGAGACCCAGTACTTC; CDR3 protein: CASRQGQETQYF
D gene: -; J gene: TRBJ2-5; V gene: TRBV10-2; clone size: -; CDR3 DNA: TGCGCCAGCAGTGCTGGTGAGACCCAGTACTTC; CDR3 protein: CASSAGETQYF
D gene: -; J gene: TRBJ1-1; V gene: TRBV7-9; clone size: few; CDR3 DNA: TGTGCCAGCAGCTTAGGGTTAGCGGATGAAGCTTTCTTT; CDR3 protein: CASSLGLADEAFF
D gene: -; J gene: TRBJ2-7; V gene: TRBV11-2; clone size: -; CDR3 DNA: TGTGCCAGCAGCGTACCCGACGGCTCCTACGAGCAGTACTTC; CDR3 protein: CASSVPDGSYEQYF
D gene: TRBD1; J gene: TRBJ1-5; V gene: TRBV28; clone size: -; CDR3 DNA: TGTGCCAGCAACCCGGGACAGGGCAATCAGCCCCAGCATTTT; CDR3 protein: CASNPGQGNQPQHF
D gene: -; J gene: TRBJ1-2; V gene: TRBV7-9; clone size: -; CDR3 DNA: TGTGCCAGCAGCTTAGTAGCCGGCAGGGGAGGGTATGGCTACACCTTC; CDR3 protein: CASSLVAGRGGYGYTF
D gene: -; J gene: TRBJ1-1; V gene: TRBV20-1; clone size: -; CDR3 DNA: TGCAGTGCTTACCTTAACACTGAAGCTTTCTTT; CDR3 protein: CSAYLNTEAFF
D gene: -; J gene: TRBJ2-7; V gene: TRBV28; clone size: -; CDR3 DNA: TGTGCCAGCAGTTTAATTCGACGTAGTGGGTCCTACGAGCAGTACTTC; CDR3 protein: CASSLIRRSGSYEQYF
D gene: -; J gene: TRBJ2-3; V gene: TRBV9; clone size: -; CDR3 DNA: TGTGCCAGCAGCGTAGCGGGGGCTACCTACACAGATACGCAGTATTTT; CDR3 protein: CASSVAGATYTDTQYF
D gene: -; J gene: TRBJ1-3; V gene: TRBV6-5; clone size: -; CDR3 DNA: TGTGCCAGCAGTTCCGACTCAGGGGTGACTGGAAACACCATATATTTT; CDR3 protein: CASSSDSGVTGNTIYF
D gene: -; J gene: TRBJ2-6; V gene: TRBV24-1; clone size: -; CDR3 DNA: TGTGCCACCAGTGACCCACATGGGGCCAACGTCCTGACTTTC; CDR3 protein: CATSDPHGANVLTF
D gene: TRBD2; J gene: TRBJ2-1; V gene: TRBV7-9; clone size: -; CDR3 DNA: TGTGCCAGCAGCCAAGCGGGGGGCGGTCAGAATGAGCAGTTCTTC; CDR3 protein: CASSQAGGGQNEQFF
D gene: TRBD2; J gene: TRBJ2-2; V gene: TRBV2; clone size: few; CDR3 DNA: TGTGCCAGCAGTGGGACTAGCGGGGCCGGGGAGCTGTTTTTT; CDR3 protein: CASSGTSGAGELFF
D gene: TRBD1; J gene: TRBJ2-7; V gene: TRBV28; clone size: -; CDR3 DNA: TGTGCCAGCAGTTTTGTAACAGGGGCCTACGAGCAGTACTTC; CDR3 protein: CASSFVTGAYEQYF
D gene: -; J gene: TRBJ2-4; V gene: TRBV10-3; clone size: -; CDR3 DNA: TGTGCCATCAGTGAGTCGGGGCAGGCGACGGCCAAAAACATTCAGTACTTC; CDR3 protein: CAISESGQATAKNIQYF